This T cell receptor (beta chain) is drawn from a study of T cells of healthy individuals. TCRdb fed the 5' RACE reads into MiXCR, producing one record per CDR3 protein. The sample comprises 65,000 to 95,000 distinct CDR3 sequences, roughly 5% of which are singletons, and about 7.5% rests with the top ten. This clonotype has at least ten counts. The CDR3 consists of 16 residues. The germline V gene has CDR1 MNHNY and CDR2 SVGAGI (reference sequence). Unmatched junction bases numbered 7, after V lost 0 bases and J lost 8 bases. J is TRBJ2-1 and V is TRBV6-6; TRBD1 agrees at 10 bases. This TCR derives from a female donor in good health. The CDR3 spells CASSYSDRDRGHEQFF. The CDR3, as DNA: TGTGCCAGCAGTTACTCCGACCGGGACAGGGGACATGAGCAGTTCTTC.